These 15 T cell receptor beta chains were sequenced from one sample in a study of T-cell memory formation after mild COVID-19. From the 5' RACE reads, TCRdb called clonotypes with MiXCR, one entry per CDR3 protein. The sample has approximately 500,000 distinct CDR3 sequences; around 27% are singletons. Specimen: PBMCs or a T cell subset sorted from them (not recorded which). Receptors were obtained from an adult woman who had mild COVID-19 (a few samples of this study predate the infection). Cell type and time point are not known.

CDR3 coding DNA: TGTGCCAGTAGTATTCAGTTAGTAGATAACTATGGCTACACCTTC. It codes for CASSIQLVDNYGYTF. The chain joins TRBV19 to TRBJ1-2, with D unresolved. CDR1 LNHDA and CDR2 SQIVND come from the germline V gene (reference sequence). The CDR3 is made up of 15 amino acids. The V and J ends lost 3 bases and 1 base respectively, with 12 bases between them.

This clonotype has a handful of counts. This chain uses TRBV27 with TRBJ2-2, with a weak D call TRBD2 (6 bases). The CDR3 totals 15 residues. Per germline, CDR1 MNHEY and CDR2 SMNVEV (reference sequence). The V end lost 6 bases, the J end lost 5 bases, and 16 bases lay between the germline ends. The CDR3, as DNA: TGTGCCAGCAGCCGGGGGACGGTTGGGACCGGGGAGCTGTTTTTT. Translating gives CASSRGTVGTGELFF.

The gene calls are TRBV12-3 or TRBV12-4 and TRBJ1-4; tentatively, D is TRBD1 (5 bases). Trimming cost V 3 bases and J 7 bases, with 15 bases left between them. The CDR3 sequence is 15 residues long. In DNA form, the CDR3 reads TGTGCCAGCAGTTTTTCGGGGGAGAGTGTTGAAAAACTGTTTTTT. Translation: CASSFSGESVEKLFF.

This clonotype was detected a few times. This chain connects TRBV7-9 to TRBJ2-6, with D possibly TRBD1 on 6 matching bases. The germline gives CDR1 SEHNR, CDR2 FQNEAQ (reference sequence). Trimming removed 5 bases at V and 0 bases at J, with 17 bases between. The CDR3 has 18 amino acids. The CDR3 sequence: CASSEPIRTVSGANVLTF. The CDR3 DNA is TGTGCCAGCAGCGAGCCCATACGGACAGTCTCTGGGGCCAACGTCCTGACTTTC. Together with reference TRBV7-9 and TRBJ2-6, the CDR3 gives the full variable domain: DTGVSQNPRHKITKRGQNVTFRCDPISEHNRLYWYRQTLGQGPEFLTYFQNEAQLEKSRLLSDRFSAERPKGSFSTLEIQRTEQGDSAMYLCASSEPIRTVSGANVLTFGAGSRLTVL.

The chain recombines TRBV29-1 with TRBJ1-6, with D perhaps TRBD1 (5 bases). The CDR3 consists of 15 residues. V was cut by 6 bases and J by 7 bases, with 19 bases left in between. Per the germline V gene, CDR1 is SQVTM and CDR2 is ANQGSEA. The CDR3 DNA is TGCAGCGTGCCGGAGACGGGACCTGGGAATTCACCCCTCCACTTT. Amino acid sequence: CSVPETGPGNSPLHF.

This rearrangement joins TRBV4-2 to TRBJ2-5, with TRBD2 identical over 9 bases. After removal of 4 bases from V and 3 bases from J, the junction contained 6 bases not matched to a gene. The CDR3 runs 15 residues. Per germline, CDR1 LGHNA and CDR2 YNFKEQ. In nucleotides, the CDR3 is TGTGCCAGCAGCCGGGGAGTAGCGGGAGAAGAGACCCAGTACTTC. This translates into CASSRGVAGEETQYF.

This clonotype showed up just a few times. The genes are TRBV9 and TRBJ2-4; D perhaps matches TRBD1 (5 bases). This CDR3 has 15 residues. Looked up from germline, CDR1 is SGDLS and CDR2 is YYNGEE. Trimming took 0 bases from V and 6 from J, leaving 13 bases between them. The DNA for the CDR3 is TGTGCCAGCAGCGTAGGGATAGGGCAGGGAAACATTCAGTACTTC. Its protein product is CASSVGIGQGNIQYF.

The rearrangement uses TRBV19 and TRBJ1-1, with D possibly being TRBD1 (6 bases). V was pared by 7 bases and J by 0 bases, with 15 bases between. The CDR3 has 15 residues. Germline V gene data show CDR1 as LNHDA and CDR2 as SQIVND (reference sequence). The CDR3 DNA reads TGTGCCAGTACATCTTCAGGGACACTGAACACTGAAGCTTTCTTT. Translated, it gives CASTSSGTLNTEAFF.

In this sample, this clonotype turned up a few times. The chain employs TRBV15 and TRBJ2-3; D call uncertain. The V end was cut by 5 bases, the J end by 0 bases, with 12 bases between. The germline V gene encodes CDR1 LNHNV and CDR2 YYDKDF (reference sequence). This CDR3 is built from 15 residues. For the CDR3, the DNA is TGTGCCACCAGCGCCAAGGACCCAAGCACAGATACGCAGTATTTT. This encodes CATSAKDPSTDTQYF.

CDR3 sequence: CASSSTGTDPYEQYF. The CDR3 nucleotides read TGTGCCAGCAGCTCGACCGGGACAGATCCCTACGAGCAGTACTTC. The rearrangement joins TRBV7-3 to TRBJ2-7; 7 nucleotides match TRBD1. Germline loops: CDR1 SGHTA, CDR2 FQGTGA. V was pared by 4 bases and J by 2 bases, with 8 bases of the junction left unmatched. This CDR3 has 15 residues.

The chain recombines TRBV12-3 or TRBV12-4 with TRBJ1-3; 8 bases line up with TRBD1. V dropped 5 bases and J dropped 2; count of bases not matched to a gene: 8. This CDR3 is 16 amino acids long. CDR3 coding DNA: TGTGCCAGCAGTCCCCAGGGGACAGGTGCTGGAAACACCATATATTTT. It translates to CASSPQGTGAGNTIYF.

The gene calls are TRBV6-5 and TRBJ2-3; maybe TRBD2 (6 bases). Trimming shortened V by 2 bases and J by 2 bases, and 14 bases separated the two germline ends. Germline loops: CDR1 MNHEY, CDR2 SVGAGI. This CDR3 region has 16 residues. The CDR3 spells CASSYGSGPSTDTQYF. The CDR3 coding sequence is TGTGCCAGCAGTTACGGTAGCGGCCCTTCCACAGATACGCAGTATTTT.

This clonotype was counted only a few times. This rearrangement joins TRBV7-2 to TRBJ1-4, with D perhaps matching TRBD1 (5 bases). This CDR3 is 15 amino acids long. V was pared by 3 bases and J by 0 bases, with 8 bases between. The germline V gene encodes CDR1 SGHTA and CDR2 FQGNSA. The CDR3 protein is CASSFQGATNEKLFF. The CDR3 DNA sequence: TGTGCCAGCAGCTTCCAGGGAGCAACTAATGAAAAACTGTTTTTT.

The sample holds a few counts of this clonotype. The rearrangement uses TRBV7-9 and TRBJ2-7, with a weak D call TRBD1 (5 bases). The CDR3 sequence is 13 residues long. The V gene's germline CDR1 is SEHNR and CDR2 FQNEAQ (reference sequence). Trimming removed 7 bases from V and 3 bases from J, with 13 bases in between. In nucleotides, the CDR3 is TGTGCCAGCATGGCGACAGAAGACTACGAGCAGTACTTC. It encodes CASMATEDYEQYF.

The V and J genes are TRBV7-2 and TRBJ1-2, with 7 positions matching TRBD1. The CDR3 consists of 12 residues. Looked up from germline, CDR1 is SGHTA and CDR2 is FQGNSA. The V segment lost 5 bases and the J segment 8 bases; nucleotides outside the gene matches: 5. The CDR3 nucleotides read TGTGCCAGCAGCACCTACAGGGGCGGCTACACCTTC. This sequence encodes CASSTYRGGYTF.